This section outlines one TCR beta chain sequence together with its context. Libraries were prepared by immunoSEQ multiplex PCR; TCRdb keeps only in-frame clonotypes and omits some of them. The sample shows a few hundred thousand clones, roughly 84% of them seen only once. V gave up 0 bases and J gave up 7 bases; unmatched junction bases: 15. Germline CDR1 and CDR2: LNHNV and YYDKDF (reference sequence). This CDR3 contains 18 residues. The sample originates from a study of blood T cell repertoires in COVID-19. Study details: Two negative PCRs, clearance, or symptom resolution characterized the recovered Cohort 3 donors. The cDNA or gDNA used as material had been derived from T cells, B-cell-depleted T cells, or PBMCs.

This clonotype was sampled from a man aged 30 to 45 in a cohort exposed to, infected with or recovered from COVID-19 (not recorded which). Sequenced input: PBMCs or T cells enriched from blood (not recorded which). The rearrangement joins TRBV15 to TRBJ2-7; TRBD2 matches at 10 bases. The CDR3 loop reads CATSRDQASGRPPGEQYF. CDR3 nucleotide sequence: TGTGCCACCAGCAGAGATCAGGCTAGCGGGAGACCACCAGGAGAGCAGTACTTC.